Listed below are T cell receptor beta chains from one sample, sequenced in a study of T-cell reconstitution after alpha-beta-depleted transplantation in children. TCRdb reanalysed the PCR reads using MiXCR and keeps one entry per CDR3 protein. The sample has about 210,000 distinct CDR3 sequences, roughly 18% seen once. Specimen: PBMCs, mostly from graft donor cells, collected 360 days after TCRalphabeta/CD19-depleted stem cell transplant. The receptors here all came from a male patient between 2 and 10 years old who had a stem cell transplant for acute lymphoblastic leukemia, so the T cells may come from the graft donor. Each CDR3 is given without its conserved first and last residue. Fields, in order: V gene, J gene, CDR3 protein.

>TRBV28|TRBJ2-1
ASRSGGHNEQF
>TRBV7-7|TRBJ2-5
ASSRIAGAQETQY
>TRBV6-6|TRBJ1-2
ASSGNYGYT
>TRBV28|TRBJ2-7
ASSSSGTGGVQQY
>TRBV5-1|TRBJ2-2
ASSPGATNTGELF
>TRBV20-1|TRBJ2-3
SASRGPTLTTDTQY
>TRBV27|TRBJ2-7
ASSFGQGRDEQY
>TRBV5-1|TRBJ1-1
ASSLAAGNTEAF
>TRBV11-2|TRBJ1-3
ASTWGQSFSGNTIY
>TRBV2|TRBJ1-2
ASSEFGGDGYT
>TRBV10-3|TRBJ1-2
AISADRGGDYSGYT
>TRBV20-1|TRBJ1-2
SARTRKGRGRYYGYT
>TRBV21-1|TRBJ2-7
ASSKLTHTYEQY
>TRBV27|TRBJ2-7
ASSLTPSRGAIYEQY
>TRBV7-2|TRBJ2-1
ASSLYAGGRNEQF
>TRBV6-2/TRBV6-3|TRBJ2-2
ASSPIGKETGELF
>TRBV18|TRBJ2-7
ASSPNEGQGFYEQY
>TRBV20-1|TRBJ1-5
SARGQGAGQPQH
>TRBV6-5|TRBJ2-3
ASSSHWGGQIGTQY
>TRBV15|TRBJ2-7
ATSRDRSGGTVFYEQY
>TRBV7-2|TRBJ2-3
ASSLPVGAHGYTDTQY
>TRBV18|TRBJ1-5
ASSPPVGHDNQPQH
>TRBV14|TRBJ2-3
ASSLHLAGSTDTQY
>TRBV10-3|TRBJ2-6
AISEPLAGGPSGANVLT
>TRBV9|TRBJ2-1
ASSQIPRLTYNEQF
>TRBV6-2/TRBV6-3|TRBJ1-5
ASRTRGIGQPQH
>TRBV12-3/TRBV12-4|TRBJ2-7
ASRADLTHYEQY
>TRBV7-2|TRBJ1-1
ASSSQAGNTEAF